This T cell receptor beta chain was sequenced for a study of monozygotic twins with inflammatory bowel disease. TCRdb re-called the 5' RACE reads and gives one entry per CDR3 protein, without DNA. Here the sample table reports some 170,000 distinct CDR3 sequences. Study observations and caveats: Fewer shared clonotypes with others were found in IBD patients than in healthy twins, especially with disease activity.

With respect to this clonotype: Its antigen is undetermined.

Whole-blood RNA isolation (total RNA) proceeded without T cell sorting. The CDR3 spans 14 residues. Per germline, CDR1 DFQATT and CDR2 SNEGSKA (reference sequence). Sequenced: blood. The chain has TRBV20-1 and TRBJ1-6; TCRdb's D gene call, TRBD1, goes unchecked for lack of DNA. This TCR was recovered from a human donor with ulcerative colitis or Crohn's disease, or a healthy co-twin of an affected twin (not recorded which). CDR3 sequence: CSARSGQTNSPLHF.